Listed below are T cell receptor beta chains from one sample, sequenced in a study of blood T cell repertoires in COVID-19. Data came from immunoSEQ multiplex PCR; TCRdb stores just in-frame clones and leaves some out. Counted here are 400,000 to 500,000 clones, roughly 90% occurring once; the ten biggest clones make up less than 2%. Sequencing was done on a sample of PBMCs or T cells enriched from blood (not recorded which). Every receptor here comes from a middle-aged woman who had recovered from COVID-19. Both conserved end residues are part of each CDR3. The D gene is left open where the match is weak. Size is stated for part of the rows, as once, few or many counts, or as a class when the clone is expanded.

D gene,clone size,J gene,V gene,CDR3 DNA,CDR3 protein
TRBD1,-,TRBJ1-2,TRBV24-1,TGTGCCACCAGTCCCGGACAGGGCGGTGGCTACACCTTC,CATSPGQGGGYTF
TRBD1,-,TRBJ1-5,TRBV18,TGTGCCAGCTCACCGACAGGGGGGAATAGCAATCAGCCCCAGCATTTT,CASSPTGGNSNQPQHF
-,-,TRBJ1-2,TRBV29-1,TGCAGCGTTGAAGGTCAAGCGGGGACTAACTATGGCTACACCTTC,CSVEGQAGTNYGYTF
TRBD1,-,TRBJ1-5,TRBV9,TGTGCCAGCAGCGTCGGCGGGACAGCTTATCAGCCCCAGCATTTT,CASSVGGTAYQPQHF
TRBD1,-,TRBJ1-1,TRBV7-2,TGTGCCAGCAGCCCCTTACAGGGGGCGCAGAACACTGAAGCTTTCTTT,CASSPLQGAQNTEAFF
TRBD2,-,TRBJ2-7,TRBV7-2,TGTGCCAGCAGCCAACGACTAGCGGGAGTGGGTTACGAGCAGTACTTC,CASSQRLAGVGYEQYF
TRBD1,once,TRBJ2-1,TRBV7-7,TGTGCCAGCAGCTTAGGGACAGGGGTCCACAATGAGCAGTTCTTC,CASSLGTGVHNEQFF
-,-,TRBJ1-5,TRBV15,TGTGCCACCGGGACACTTGGGAATCAGCCCCAGCATTTT,CATGTLGNQPQHF
TRBD1,-,TRBJ2-1,TRBV7-2,TGTGCCAGCGGATTCCAGGGGGCGGATGAGCAGTTCTTC,CASGFQGADEQFF
-,-,TRBJ1-5,TRBV27,TGTGCCAGCAGTTTAATGGGGGGAAACAATCAGCCCCAGCATTTT,CASSLMGGNNQPQHF
-,-,TRBJ2-7,TRBV6-2/TRBV6-3,TGTGCCAGCAGTTTTGGGACAAGGTCTACGAGGCAGTACTTC,CASSFGTRSTRQYF
TRBD2,-,TRBJ2-5,TRBV5-4,TGTGCCAGCAGCTCGACTACCGGGGGGCAAGAGACCCAGTACTTC,CASSSTTGGQETQYF
TRBD1,-,TRBJ2-1,TRBV6-4,TGTGCCAGCAGTAAAAACAGGGGGCAGCGGGTTGATGAGCAGTTCTTC,CASSKNRGQRVDEQFF
TRBD2,-,TRBJ2-7,TRBV10-3,TGTGCCATCAGCCAAACGGGACTAGCGGGAGGAGGCGAGCAGTACTTC,CAISQTGLAGGGEQYF
-,-,TRBJ1-2,TRBV29-1,TGCAGCGTTGATCGGACTTTTAGCTACACCTTC,CSVDRTFSYTF
-,-,TRBJ1-4,TRBV5-1,TGCGCCAGCAGTCAGGGTGGGGGGGCAACTAATGAAAAACTGTTTTTT,CASSQGGGATNEKLFF
-,-,TRBJ2-2,TRBV6-5,TGTGCCAGCGAGGGATCCGGGGAGCTGTTTTTT,CASEGSGELFF
-,few,TRBJ1-2,TRBV2,TGTGCCAGCAGTCAAACAGGGAGAGGAGGCTACACCTTC,CASSQTGRGGYTF
TRBD1,-,TRBJ1-1,TRBV5-1,TGCGCCAGCAGCTTGCTGGGACAGTACACTGAAGCTTTCTTT,CASSLLGQYTEAFF
TRBD2,-,TRBJ2-3,TRBV4-1,TGCGCCAGCAGCCAAGATTCTGGGGGAGGGAGGACAGATACGCAGTATTTT,CASSQDSGGGRTDTQYF
TRBD2,-,TRBJ2-3,TRBV5-1,TGCGCCAGCAGCTTACGAACCCTTTTAGCGGGAGCCAGCACAGATACGCAGTATTTT,CASSLRTLLAGASTDTQYF
TRBD1,-,TRBJ2-1,TRBV18,TGTGCCAGCTCACAAGGACAGGGATTCAATGAGCAGTTCTTC,CASSQGQGFNEQFF
-,-,TRBJ1-1,TRBV5-1,TGCGCCAGCAGCTTGGTCTTCTTTCAGGACACTGAAGCTTTCTTT,CASSLVFFQDTEAFF
TRBD1,once,TRBJ2-1,TRBV5-1,TGCGCCAGCAGCTCCGGGACAGAGACGTATGAGCAGTTCTTC,CASSSGTETYEQFF
-,-,TRBJ2-1,TRBV9,TGTGCCAGCAGCGCCCGACTAGGCTCCTACAATGAGCAGTTCTTC,CASSARLGSYNEQFF
-,-,TRBJ1-2,TRBV15,TGTGCCACCAGCAGAGATGCGGGACGGGGAGGCTACACCTTC,CATSRDAGRGGYTF
TRBD1,-,TRBJ1-2,TRBV5-5,TGTGCCAGCAGCTTGTGGGACAGGGTACAGACTAACTATGGCTACACCTTC,CASSLWDRVQTNYGYTF
TRBD1,-,TRBJ2-3,TRBV7-2,TGTGCCAGCAGCTGGACCGGGACAGGGGGTAGGGATACGCAGTATTTT,CASSWTGTGGRDTQYF
-,-,TRBJ1-1,TRBV9,TGTGCCAGCAGCTACGGGGGGGAGGGCACTGAAGCTTTCTTT,CASSYGGEGTEAFF
-,once,TRBJ2-7,TRBV6-5,TGTGCCAGCAGTTCCGATAGAGACGAGCAGTACTTC,CASSSDRDEQYF
TRBD1,once,TRBJ1-1,TRBV19,TGTGCCAGTATGCCAGGGGGCAGAGGAGCGGTGTACACTGAAGCTTTCTTT,CASMPGGRGAVYTEAFF
-,-,TRBJ2-1,TRBV7-2,TGTGCCAGCAGCTCGGGAGCTTCGCTCAATGAGCAGTTCTTC,CASSSGASLNEQFF
TRBD1,-,TRBJ2-2,TRBV6-4,TGTGCCAGCAGTGAGCAAGGGGGCCCAAACACCGGGGAGCTGCTTTTT,CASSEQGGPNTGELLF
TRBD1,-,TRBJ1-1,TRBV5-1,TGCGCCAGCAGCCTTACAGGGGGGCATGAAGCTTTCTTT,CASSLTGGHEAFF
-,few,TRBJ2-7,TRBV10-3,TGTGCCATCAGTGTGGTGGAGGGGCCCTACGAGCAGTACTTC,CAISVVEGPYEQYF
TRBD2,-,TRBJ2-1,TRBV18,TGTGCCAGCTCACCAACGGGAGGGCCTTCCTACAATGAGCAGTTCTTC,CASSPTGGPSYNEQFF
TRBD1,-,TRBJ2-1,TRBV5-1,TGCGCCAGCAGCTTGGCCCAAGGACAGGGACGCAATGAGCAGTTCTTC,CASSLAQGQGRNEQFF
-,-,TRBJ2-2,TRBV27,TGTGCCAGCAGTTTAATCTGGCAGAACAACACCGGGGAGCTGTTTTTT,CASSLIWQNNTGELFF
-,-,TRBJ2-7,TRBV7-9,TGTGCCAGCAGCTTTGTTGGCGGTTCCTACGAGCAGTACTTC,CASSFVGGSYEQYF
-,-,TRBJ2-4,TRBV9,TGTGCCAGCAGCGTAGGTCCGGGGTCGGGCAAAAACATTCAGTACTTC,CASSVGPGSGKNIQYF
-,-,TRBJ1-1,TRBV5-8,TGTGCCAGCAGCTTGGTGTCCGGTCGTGACACTGAAGCTTTCTTT,CASSLVSGRDTEAFF
-,once,TRBJ2-1,TRBV13,TGTGCCAGCAGGGGGGACGGGAGCTCCTACAATGAGCAGTTCTTC,CASRGDGSSYNEQFF
-,-,TRBJ1-1,TRBV5-1,TGCGCCAGCAGCTTGTCGTCAGCGACCACTGAAGCTTTCTTT,CASSLSSATTEAFF
TRBD1,many,TRBJ1-1,TRBV5-1,TGCGCCAGCAGCTTGGGAGGACAGGGAAACACTGAAGCTTTCTTT,CASSLGGQGNTEAFF
-,-,TRBJ1-5,TRBV21-1,TGTGCTAGTCAGCCCCAGCATTTT,CASQPQHF